These 16 T cell receptor beta chains were all obtained from the same sample, sequenced in a study of blood T cell repertoires in COVID-19. Data came from immunoSEQ multiplex PCR; TCRdb stores just in-frame clones and leaves some out. The table has 65,000 or so clones, approximately 84% seen once; the top ten hold about 3.4%. The sequenced sample consisted of peripheral blood. The receptors originated from a man aged 55 to 70 with acute or convalescent COVID-19.

This chain links TRBV4-2 with TRBJ2-7; the match to TRBD2 covers 10 bases. Trimming removed 4 bases from V and 0 bases from J; junction bases left unmatched: 3. This CDR3 contains 15 residues. Germline V lookup: CDR1 LGHNA, CDR2 YNFKEQ. The DNA of the CDR3 is TGTGCCAGCAGCCCCTGGACTAGCGGCTCCTACGAGCAGTACTTC. It codes for CASSPWTSGSYEQYF.

The rearrangement uses TRBV4-2 and TRBJ1-2; 9 positions match TRBD1. J gave up 5 bases and V 1 base, and 2 bases lay outside the gene matches. From germline, CDR1 is LGHNA and CDR2 YNFKEQ. There are 14 residues in the CDR3. CDR3 DNA: TGTGCCAGCAGCCAAGCCGGGACAGGGTATGGCTACACCTTC. Protein: CASSQAGTGYGYTF.

The rearrangement links TRBV15 to TRBJ2-5, with D uncertain. The ends were cut back, 2 bases at V and 5 bases at J, with 15 bases in the middle. The CDR3 is 15 amino acids. Germline assignment: CDR1 LNHNV and CDR2 YYDKDF (reference sequence). The CDR3 nucleotides read TGTGCCACCAGCAGACCCGGTGTCTCCAGGGAGACCCAGTACTTC. It codes for CATSRPGVSRETQYF. The variable domain in full, with the rest retrieved from reference TRBV15 and TRBJ2-5, is DAMVIQNPRYQVTQFGKPVTLSCSQTLNHNVMYWYQQKSSQAPKLLFHYYDKDFNNEADTPDNFQSRRPNTSFCFLDIRSPGLGDTAMYLCATSRPGVSRETQYFGPGTRLLVL.

V usage is TRBV29-1 and J usage is TRBJ2-5, with D perhaps matching TRBD1 (5 bases). The CDR3 loop spans 13 amino acids. V lost 3 bases to trimming and J lost 4 bases, with 12 bases between them. Germline V gene sequence: CDR1 SQVTM, CDR2 ANQGSEA. DNA for the CDR3: TGCAGCGTTGACCTCCAGGGCTTAGAGACCCAGTACTTC. Translation: CSVDLQGLETQYF.

The gene calls are TRBV18 and TRBJ2-1; tentatively, D is TRBD2 (5 bases). V lost 2 bases and J 0 bases, leaving 8 bases between the germline ends. CDR1 is KGHSH and CDR2 is LQKENI in the germline V gene. CDR3 size: 15 residues. The CDR3 coding sequence is TGTGCCAGCTCACCAAGCGGTAGCTCCTACAATGAGCAGTTCTTC. It codes for CASSPSGSSYNEQFF.

The chain recombines TRBV7-2 with TRBJ2-1; TRBD2 matches at 14 bases. V was clipped by 6 bases and J by 10 bases; unmatched bases: 5. This CDR3 comprises 14 residues. The germline V gene has CDR1 SGHTA and CDR2 FQGNSA. This chain's CDR3 is CASRRTSGGTEQFF. The DNA for the CDR3 is TGTGCCAGCAGGCGGACTAGCGGGGGGACCGAGCAGTTCTTC. The full variable domain, with the rest looked up from reference TRBV7-2 and TRBJ2-1, is GAGVSQSPSNKVTEKGKDVELRCDPISGHTALYWYRQSLGQGLEFLIYFQGNSAPDKSGLPSDRFSAERTGGSVSTLTIQRTQQEDSAVYLCASRRTSGGTEQFFGPGTRLTVL.

J is TRBJ2-3 and V is TRBV5-1; perhaps TRBD1 as D (5 bases). The germline gives CDR1 SGHRS, CDR2 YFSETQ. V was shortened by 0 bases and J by 0 bases, with 11 bases between the two germline ends. The CDR3 covers 16 residues. The CDR3 protein is CASSLGGGPSTDTQYF. In DNA, the CDR3 is TGCGCCAGCAGCTTGGGGGGCGGTCCTAGCACAGATACGCAGTATTTT.

This chain uses TRBV29-1 with TRBJ1-4; TRBD1 might be the D (6 bases). The CDR3 runs 12 residues. Trimming removed 7 bases from V and 7 bases from J, with 13 bases in between. Germline V lookup: CDR1 SQVTM, CDR2 ANQGSEA. CDR3 coding DNA: TGCAGCGCCTCAGGGACACCTGAAAAACTGTTTTTT. It encodes CSASGTPEKLFF. Full variable domain (rest looked up from reference TRBV29-1 and TRBJ1-4): SAVISQKPSRDICQRGTSLTIQCQVDSQVTMMFWYRQQPGQSLTLIATANQGSEATYESGFVIDKFPISRPNLTFSTLTVSNMSPEDSSIYLCSASGTPEKLFFGSGTQLSVL.

V and J are TRBV2 and TRBJ1-4, with a tentative D call TRBD1 (6 bases). CDR3 length: 16 amino acids. Germline-derived CDR1 and CDR2 are SNHLY and FYNNEI. V was trimmed by 5 bases and J by 3 bases, leaving 16 bases between them. The CDR3 DNA reads as TGTGCCAGCAGTCGTGCTTCAGGGGTCGCTAATGAAAAACTGTTTTTT. This translates into CASSRASGVANEKLFF. The full variable domain, completed using reference TRBV2 and TRBJ1-4, is EPEVTQTPSHQVTQMGQEVILRCVPISNHLYFYWYRQILGQKVEFLVSFYNNEISEKSEIFDDQFSVERPDGSNFTLKIRSTKLEDSAMYFCASSRASGVANEKLFFGSGTQLSVL.

This clone was observed once. The chain uses TRBV7-6 and TRBJ2-5; 15 bases are shared with TRBD2. The CDR3 length is 19 residues. With V trimmed by 4 bases and J by 2 bases, 11 bases remained unmatched. Germline CDR1 reads SGHVS; CDR2 reads FNYEAQ. The CDR3 DNA reads as TGTGCCAGCAGCTACTCCCGGGGGACTAGCGGGGGGCAGCAAGAGACCCAGTACTTC. This codes for CASSYSRGTSGGQQETQYF.

The rearrangement uses TRBV7-8 and TRBJ2-1; TRBD1 is a possible D gene (6 bases). Germline CDR1 is SGHVS and CDR2 is FQNEAQ. This CDR3 is built from 11 residues. Trimming cost V 7 bases and J 11 bases, with 12 bases left between them. The CDR3 region is CASNLGDKQFF. The CDR3 DNA reads TGTGCCAGCAACCTAGGGGACAAGCAGTTCTTC.

This clone was recorded only once. The chain has TRBV11-2 and TRBJ2-3; D is perhaps TRBD2 (5 bases). CDR3 length equals 15 residues. Trimming removed 0 bases at V and 8 bases at J, with 15 bases between. The germline V gene has CDR1 SGHAT and CDR2 FQNNGV. The CDR3 loop reads CASSLDREGLGTQYF. For the CDR3, the DNA is TGTGCCAGCAGCTTAGATAGAGAGGGCCTAGGTACGCAGTATTTT.

The chain has TRBV7-2 and TRBJ1-2; TRBD1 matches 7 bases. Germline V gene lookup returns CDR1 SGHTA and CDR2 FQGNSA. The CDR3 is made up of 14 amino acids. V shed 5 bases and J 2 bases; nucleotides not matched to a gene: 5. Written as DNA, the CDR3 is TGTGCCAGCAGCCCTGACAGGGCCAACTATGGCTACACCTTC. It codes for CASSPDRANYGYTF.

This chain links TRBV11-2 with TRBJ1-5, with D possibly being TRBD1 (5 bases). CDR3 length equals 14 residues. Trimming removed 5 bases from V and 6 bases from J, with 14 bases in between. Germline-derived CDR1 and CDR2 are SGHAT and FQNNGV. CDR3 in DNA: TGTGCCAGCAGCCCCGGAGGGGACGGTCAGCCCCAGCATTTT. Translation: CASSPGGDGQPQHF. Full variable domain (remainder filled in from reference TRBV11-2 and TRBJ1-5): EAGVAQSPRYKIIEKRQSVAFWCNPISGHATLYWYQQILGQGPKLLIQFQNNGVVDDSQLPKDRFSAERLKGVDSTLKIQPAKLEDSAVYLCASSPGGDGQPQHFGDGTRLSIL.

The chain couples TRBV7-2 to TRBJ2-5; TRBD2 aligns across 9 bases. Germline CDR1 SGHTA, CDR2 FQGNSA. CDR3 length: 14 residues. Trimming removed 5 bases from V and 4 bases from J; junction bases left unmatched: 5. The CDR3 region has the DNA TGTGCCAGCAGCACGCGTAGCGGGGGAGAGACCCAGTACTTC. Its translation is CASSTRSGGETQYF.

V and J are TRBV18 and TRBJ2-3; D is ambiguous. The CDR3 is 14 amino acids. The V end lost 3 bases, the J end lost 3 bases, and 10 bases lay between the germline ends. CDR1 is KGHSH, CDR2 LQKENI, per germline. The CDR3 is CASSPPTRTDTQYF. The CDR3 nucleotides are TGTGCCAGCTCACCCCCGACAAGAACAGATACGCAGTATTTT.